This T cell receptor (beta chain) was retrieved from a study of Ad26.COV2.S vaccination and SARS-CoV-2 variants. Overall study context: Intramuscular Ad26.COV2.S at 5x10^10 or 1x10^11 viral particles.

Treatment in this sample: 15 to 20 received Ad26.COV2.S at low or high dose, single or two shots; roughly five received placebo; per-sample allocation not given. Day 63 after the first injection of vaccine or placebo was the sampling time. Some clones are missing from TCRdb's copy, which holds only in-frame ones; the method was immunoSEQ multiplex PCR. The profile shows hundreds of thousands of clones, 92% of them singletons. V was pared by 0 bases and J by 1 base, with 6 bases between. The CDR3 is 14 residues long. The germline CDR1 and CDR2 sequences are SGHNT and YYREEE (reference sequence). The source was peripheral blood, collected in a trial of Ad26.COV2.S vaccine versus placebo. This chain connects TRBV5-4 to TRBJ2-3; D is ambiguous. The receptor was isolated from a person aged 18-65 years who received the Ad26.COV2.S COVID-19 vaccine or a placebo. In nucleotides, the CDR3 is TGTGCCAGCAGCTTGGATCTGCGCACAGATACGCAGTATTTT. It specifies CASSLDLRTDTQYF.